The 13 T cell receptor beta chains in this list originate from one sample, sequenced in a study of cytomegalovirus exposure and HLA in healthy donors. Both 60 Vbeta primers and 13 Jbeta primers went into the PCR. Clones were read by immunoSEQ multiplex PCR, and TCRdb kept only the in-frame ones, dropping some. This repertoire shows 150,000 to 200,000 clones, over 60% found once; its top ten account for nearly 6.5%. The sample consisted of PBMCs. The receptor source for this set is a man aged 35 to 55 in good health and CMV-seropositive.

CDR3 region: CASSRTTGPPSGNTIYF. DNA of the CDR3: TGTGCCAGTAGTAGGACGACAGGGCCACCCTCTGGAAACACCATATATTTT. The chain links TRBV19 to TRBJ1-3, with 7 bases aligning to TRBD1. From germline, CDR1 is LNHDA and CDR2 SQIVND (reference sequence). Trimming cost V 4 bases and J 0 bases; bases outside gene matches: 9. The CDR3 consists of 17 residues.

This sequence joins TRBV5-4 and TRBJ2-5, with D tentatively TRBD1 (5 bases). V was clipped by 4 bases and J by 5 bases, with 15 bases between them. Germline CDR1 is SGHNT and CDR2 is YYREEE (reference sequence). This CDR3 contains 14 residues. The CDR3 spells CASSGPRVGETQYF. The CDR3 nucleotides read TGTGCCAGCAGCGGTCCCAGGGTGGGGGAGACCCAGTACTTC.

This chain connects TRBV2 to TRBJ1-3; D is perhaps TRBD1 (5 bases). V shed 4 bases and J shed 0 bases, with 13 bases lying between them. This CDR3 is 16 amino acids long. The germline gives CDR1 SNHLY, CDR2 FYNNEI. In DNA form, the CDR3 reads TGTGCCAGCAGTGGGGGCCGCGGCAACTCTGGAAACACCATATATTTT. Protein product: CASSGGRGNSGNTIYF. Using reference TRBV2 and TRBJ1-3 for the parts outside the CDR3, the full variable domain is EPEVTQTPSHQVTQMGQEVILRCVPISNHLYFYWYRQILGQKVEFLVSFYNNEISEKSEIFDDQFSVERPDGSNFTLKIRSTKLEDSAMYFCASSGGRGNSGNTIYFGEGSWLTVV.

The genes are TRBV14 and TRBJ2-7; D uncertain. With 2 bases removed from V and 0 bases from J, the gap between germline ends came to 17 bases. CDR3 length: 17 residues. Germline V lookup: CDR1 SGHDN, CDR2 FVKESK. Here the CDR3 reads CASSQPEASPGSYEQYF. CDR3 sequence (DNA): TGTGCCAGCAGCCAACCTGAGGCCAGTCCCGGCTCCTACGAGCAGTACTTC.

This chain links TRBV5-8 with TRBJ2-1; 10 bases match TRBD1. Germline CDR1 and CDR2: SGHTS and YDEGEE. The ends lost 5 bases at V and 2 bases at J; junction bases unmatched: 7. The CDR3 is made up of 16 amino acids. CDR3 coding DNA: TGTGCCAGCAGGACGGCGGGACAGGGGACCTACAATGAGCAGTTCTTC. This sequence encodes CASRTAGQGTYNEQFF.

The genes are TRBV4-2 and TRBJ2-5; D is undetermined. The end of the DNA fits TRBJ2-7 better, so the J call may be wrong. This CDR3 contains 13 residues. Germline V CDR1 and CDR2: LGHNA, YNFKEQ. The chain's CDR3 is CASSQGETYEQYF. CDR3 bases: TGTGCCAGCAGCCAAGGTGAAACCTACGAGCAGTACTTC.

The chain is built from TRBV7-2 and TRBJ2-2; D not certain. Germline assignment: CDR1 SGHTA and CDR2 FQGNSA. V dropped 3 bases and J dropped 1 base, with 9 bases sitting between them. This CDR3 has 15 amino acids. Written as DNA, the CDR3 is TGTGCCAGCAGCTTCTACGATAAGAACACCGGGGAGCTGTTTTTT. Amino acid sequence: CASSFYDKNTGELFF.

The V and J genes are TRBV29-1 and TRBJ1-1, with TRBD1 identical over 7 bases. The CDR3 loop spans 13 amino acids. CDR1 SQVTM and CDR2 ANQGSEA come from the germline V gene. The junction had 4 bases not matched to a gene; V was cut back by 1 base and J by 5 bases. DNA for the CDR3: TGCAGCGTTGAAGCGCAGGGGGGTACTGAAGCTTTCTTT. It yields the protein CSVEAQGGTEAFF.

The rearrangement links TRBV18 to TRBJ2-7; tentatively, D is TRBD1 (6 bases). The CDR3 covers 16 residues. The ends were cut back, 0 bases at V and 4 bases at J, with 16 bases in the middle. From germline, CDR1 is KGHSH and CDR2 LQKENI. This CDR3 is CASSPPVKAGVYEQYF. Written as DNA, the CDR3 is TGTGCCAGCTCACCACCGGTAAAGGCAGGGGTATACGAGCAGTACTTC.

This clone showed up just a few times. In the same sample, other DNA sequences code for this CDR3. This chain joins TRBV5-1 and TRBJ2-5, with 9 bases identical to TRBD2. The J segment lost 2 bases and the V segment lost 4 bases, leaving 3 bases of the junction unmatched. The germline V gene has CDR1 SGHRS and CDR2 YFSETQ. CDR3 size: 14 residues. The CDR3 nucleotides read TGCGCCAGCAGCCTGGGACTAGCTCAAGAGACCCAGTACTTC. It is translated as CASSLGLAQETQYF.

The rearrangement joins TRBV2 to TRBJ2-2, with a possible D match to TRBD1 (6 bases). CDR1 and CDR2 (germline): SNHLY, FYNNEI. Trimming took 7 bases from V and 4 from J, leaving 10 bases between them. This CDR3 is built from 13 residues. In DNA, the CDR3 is TGTGCCAGCAAAACAGGGCCCACCGGGGAGCTGTTTTTT. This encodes CASKTGPTGELFF. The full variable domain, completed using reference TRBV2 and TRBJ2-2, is EPEVTQTPSHQVTQMGQEVILRCVPISNHLYFYWYRQILGQKVEFLVSFYNNEISEKSEIFDDQFSVERPDGSNFTLKIRSTKLEDSAMYFCASKTGPTGELFFGEGSRLTVL.

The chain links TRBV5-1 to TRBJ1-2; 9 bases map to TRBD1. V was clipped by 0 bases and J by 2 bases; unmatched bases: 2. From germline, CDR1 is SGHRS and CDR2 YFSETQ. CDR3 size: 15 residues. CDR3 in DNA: TGCGCCAGCAGCTTGGCCGGGACAGGGAACTATGGCTACACCTTC. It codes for CASSLAGTGNYGYTF.

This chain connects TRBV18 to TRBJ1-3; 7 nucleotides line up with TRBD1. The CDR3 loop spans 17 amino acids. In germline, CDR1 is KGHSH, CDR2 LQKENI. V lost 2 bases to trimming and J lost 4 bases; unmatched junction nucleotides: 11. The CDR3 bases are TGTGCCAGCTCACCAAGGGAAGGGGGCGCAGAAGGAAACACCATATATTTT. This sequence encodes CASSPREGGAEGNTIYF.